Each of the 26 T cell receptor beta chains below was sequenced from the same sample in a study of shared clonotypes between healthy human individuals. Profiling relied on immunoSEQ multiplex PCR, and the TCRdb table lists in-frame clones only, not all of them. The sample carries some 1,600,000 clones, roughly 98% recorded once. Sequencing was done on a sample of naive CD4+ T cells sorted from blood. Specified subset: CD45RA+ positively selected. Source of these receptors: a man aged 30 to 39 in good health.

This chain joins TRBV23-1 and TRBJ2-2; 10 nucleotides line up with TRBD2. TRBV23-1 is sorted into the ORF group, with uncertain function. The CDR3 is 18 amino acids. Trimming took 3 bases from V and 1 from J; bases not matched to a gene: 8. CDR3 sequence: CASSHPNRLAGNTGELFF. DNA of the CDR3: TGCGCCAGCAGTCACCCGAACAGACTAGCGGGGAACACCGGGGAGCTGTTTTTT.

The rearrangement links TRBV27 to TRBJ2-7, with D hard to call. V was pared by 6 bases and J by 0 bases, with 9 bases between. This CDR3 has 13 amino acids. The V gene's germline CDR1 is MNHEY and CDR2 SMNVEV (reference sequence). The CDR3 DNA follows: TGTGCCAGCAGCCTTAAGAGCTCCTACGAGCAGTACTTC. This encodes CASSLKSSYEQYF.

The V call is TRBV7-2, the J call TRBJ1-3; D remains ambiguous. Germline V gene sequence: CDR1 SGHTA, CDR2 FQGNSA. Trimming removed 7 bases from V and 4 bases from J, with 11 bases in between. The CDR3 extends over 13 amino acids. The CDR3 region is CASTPLAGNTIYF. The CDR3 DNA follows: TGTGCCAGCACTCCTTTAGCGGGAAACACCATATATTTT.

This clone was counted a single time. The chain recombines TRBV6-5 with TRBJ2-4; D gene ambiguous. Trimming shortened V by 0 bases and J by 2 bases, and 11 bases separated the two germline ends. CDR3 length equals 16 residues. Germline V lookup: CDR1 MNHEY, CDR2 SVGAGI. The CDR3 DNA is TGTGCCAGCAGTTACTCTAACAGAGGCCCCAAAAACATTCAGTACTTC. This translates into CASSYSNRGPKNIQYF.

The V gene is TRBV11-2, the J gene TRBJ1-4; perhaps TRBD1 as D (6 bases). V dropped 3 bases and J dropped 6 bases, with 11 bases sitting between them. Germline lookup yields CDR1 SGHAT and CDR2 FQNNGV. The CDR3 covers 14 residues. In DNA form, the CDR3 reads TGTGCCAGCAGCTTCACAGGGTTTGATGAAAAACTGTTTTTT. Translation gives CASSFTGFDEKLFF.

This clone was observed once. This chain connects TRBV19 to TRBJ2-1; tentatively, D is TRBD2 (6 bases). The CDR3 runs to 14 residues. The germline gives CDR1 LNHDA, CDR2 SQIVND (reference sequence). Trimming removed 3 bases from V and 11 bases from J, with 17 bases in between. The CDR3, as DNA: TGTGCCAGTAGTATCGCACTAGCACAAGACAAGCAGTTCTTC. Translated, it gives CASSIALAQDKQFF.

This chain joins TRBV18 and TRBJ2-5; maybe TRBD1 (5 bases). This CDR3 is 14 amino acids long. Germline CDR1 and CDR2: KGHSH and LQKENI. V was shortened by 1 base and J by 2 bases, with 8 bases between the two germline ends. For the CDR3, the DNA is TGTGCCAGCTCACCACTCCGACAGCAAGAGACCCAGTACTTC. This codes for CASSPLRQQETQYF.

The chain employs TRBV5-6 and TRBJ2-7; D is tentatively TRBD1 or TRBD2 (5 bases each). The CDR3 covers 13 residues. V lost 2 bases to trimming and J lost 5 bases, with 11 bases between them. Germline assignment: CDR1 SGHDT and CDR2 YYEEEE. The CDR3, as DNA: TGTGCCAGCAGCTTTGATCGGGGCCACGAGCAGTACTTC. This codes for CASSFDRGHEQYF.

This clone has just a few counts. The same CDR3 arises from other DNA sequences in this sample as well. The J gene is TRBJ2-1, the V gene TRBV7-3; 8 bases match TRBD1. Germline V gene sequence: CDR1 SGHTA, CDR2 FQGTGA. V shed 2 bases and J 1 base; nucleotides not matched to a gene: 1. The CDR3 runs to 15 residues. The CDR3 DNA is TGTGCCAGCAGCTTAGGACAGGGATCCTACAATGAGCAGTTCTTC. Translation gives CASSLGQGSYNEQFF.

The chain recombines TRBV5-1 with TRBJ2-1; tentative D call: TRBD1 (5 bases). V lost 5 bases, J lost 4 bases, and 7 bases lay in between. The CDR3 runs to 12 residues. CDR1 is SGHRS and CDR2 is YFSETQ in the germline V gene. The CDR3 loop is CASSTGYNEQFF. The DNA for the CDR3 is TGCGCCAGCAGTACAGGATACAATGAGCAGTTCTTC.

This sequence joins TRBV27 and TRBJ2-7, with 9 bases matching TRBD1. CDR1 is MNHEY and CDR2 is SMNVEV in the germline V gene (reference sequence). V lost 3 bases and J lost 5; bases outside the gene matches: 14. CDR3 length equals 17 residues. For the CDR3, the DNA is TGTGCCAGCAGTTTGATAACCGGGACAGGGTTTTTCGACGAGCAGTACTTC. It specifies CASSLITGTGFFDEQYF.

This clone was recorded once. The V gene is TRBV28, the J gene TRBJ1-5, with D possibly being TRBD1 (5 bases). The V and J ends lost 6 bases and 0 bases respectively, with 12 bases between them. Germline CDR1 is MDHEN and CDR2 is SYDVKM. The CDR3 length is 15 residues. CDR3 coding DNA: TGTGCCAGCAGCGGGGCCTTCTATAGCAATCAGCCCCAGCATTTT. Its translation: CASSGAFYSNQPQHF.

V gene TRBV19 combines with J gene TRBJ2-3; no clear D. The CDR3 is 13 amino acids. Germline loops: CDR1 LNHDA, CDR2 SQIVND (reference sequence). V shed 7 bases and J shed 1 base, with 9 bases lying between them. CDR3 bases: TGTGCCAGTACCCACAGAGGCACAGATACGCAGTATTTT. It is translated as CASTHRGTDTQYF.

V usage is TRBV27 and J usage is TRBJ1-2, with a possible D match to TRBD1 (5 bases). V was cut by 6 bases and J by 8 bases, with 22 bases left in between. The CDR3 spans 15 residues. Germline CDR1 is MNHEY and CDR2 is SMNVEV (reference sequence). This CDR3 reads CASRTAGASLGGYTF. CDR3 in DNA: TGTGCCAGCAGGACCGCCGGGGCCTCTTTGGGGGGCTACACCTTC.

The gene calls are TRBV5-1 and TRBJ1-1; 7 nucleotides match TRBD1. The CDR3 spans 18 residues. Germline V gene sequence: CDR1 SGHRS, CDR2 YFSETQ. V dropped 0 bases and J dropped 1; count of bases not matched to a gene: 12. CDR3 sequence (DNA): TGCGCCAGCAGCTTGGCCCGGGACAGAGTTAACACGAACACTGAAGCTTTCTTT. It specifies CASSLARDRVNTNTEAFF.

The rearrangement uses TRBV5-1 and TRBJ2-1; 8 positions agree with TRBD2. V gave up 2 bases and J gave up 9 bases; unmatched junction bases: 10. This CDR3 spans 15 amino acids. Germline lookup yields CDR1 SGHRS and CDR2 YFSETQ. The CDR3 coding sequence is TGCGCCAGCAGCTTAACCCAAGCGGGAGAGGGTGAGCAGTTCTTC. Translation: CASSLTQAGEGEQFF.

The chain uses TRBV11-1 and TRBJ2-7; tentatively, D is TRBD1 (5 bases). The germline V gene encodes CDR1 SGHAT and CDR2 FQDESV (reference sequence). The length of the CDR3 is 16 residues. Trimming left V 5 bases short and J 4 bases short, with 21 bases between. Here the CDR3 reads CASSGLVRATSYEQYF. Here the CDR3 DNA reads TGTGCCAGCAGCGGCCTTGTCAGGGCTACTTCTTACGAGCAGTACTTC.

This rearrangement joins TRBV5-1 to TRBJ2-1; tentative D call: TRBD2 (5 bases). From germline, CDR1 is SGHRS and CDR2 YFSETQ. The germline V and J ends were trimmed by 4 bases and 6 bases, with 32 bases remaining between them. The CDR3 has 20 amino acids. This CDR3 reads CASSRWYEGVLPVTRNEQFF. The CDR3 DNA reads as TGCGCCAGCAGCCGCTGGTATGAGGGAGTCCTCCCGGTAACCCGCAATGAGCAGTTCTTC.

CDR3 nucleotide sequence: TGTGCCAGCTCAGGACAGGGATCGGAAAGCAATCAGCCCCAGCATTTT. This translates into CASSGQGSESNQPQHF. This chain links TRBV18 with TRBJ1-5, with 8 positions matching TRBD1. The CDR3 runs to 16 residues. Germline V gene sequence: CDR1 KGHSH, CDR2 LQKENI. J gave up 1 base and V 5 bases, and 7 bases lay outside the gene matches.

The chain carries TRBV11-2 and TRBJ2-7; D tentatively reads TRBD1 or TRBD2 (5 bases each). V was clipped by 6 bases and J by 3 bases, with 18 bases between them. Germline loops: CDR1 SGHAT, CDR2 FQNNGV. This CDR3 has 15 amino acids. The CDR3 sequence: CASSPTSGTYYEQYF. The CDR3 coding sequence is TGTGCCAGCAGTCCGACTTCCGGGACCTACTACGAGCAGTACTTC.

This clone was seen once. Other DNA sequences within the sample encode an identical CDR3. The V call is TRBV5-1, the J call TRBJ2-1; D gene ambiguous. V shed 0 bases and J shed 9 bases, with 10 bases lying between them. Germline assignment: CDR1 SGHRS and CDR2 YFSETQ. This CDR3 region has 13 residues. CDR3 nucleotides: TGCGCCAGCAGCTTGGTAGATCGTGGTGAGCAGTTCTTC. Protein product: CASSLVDRGEQFF.

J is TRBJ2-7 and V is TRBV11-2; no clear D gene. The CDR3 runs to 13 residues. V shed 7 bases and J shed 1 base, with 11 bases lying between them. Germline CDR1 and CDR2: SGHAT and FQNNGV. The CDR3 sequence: CASTVEWSYEQYF. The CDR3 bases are TGTGCCAGCACCGTGGAGTGGTCCTACGAGCAGTACTTC. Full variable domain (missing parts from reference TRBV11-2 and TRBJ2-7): EAGVAQSPRYKIIEKRQSVAFWCNPISGHATLYWYQQILGQGPKLLIQFQNNGVVDDSQLPKDRFSAERLKGVDSTLKIQPAKLEDSAVYLCASTVEWSYEQYFGPGTRLTVT.

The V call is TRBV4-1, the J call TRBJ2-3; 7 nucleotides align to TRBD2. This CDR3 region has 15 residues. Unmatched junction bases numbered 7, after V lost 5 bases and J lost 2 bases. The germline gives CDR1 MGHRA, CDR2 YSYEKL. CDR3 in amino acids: CASSYAGTTTDTQYF. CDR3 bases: TGCGCCAGCAGCTACGCCGGGACTACCACAGATACGCAGTATTTT.

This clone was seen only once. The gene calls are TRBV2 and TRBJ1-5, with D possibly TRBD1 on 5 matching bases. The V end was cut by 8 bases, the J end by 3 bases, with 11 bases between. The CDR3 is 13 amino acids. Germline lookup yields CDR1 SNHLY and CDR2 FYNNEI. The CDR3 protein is CASRPGDNQPQHF. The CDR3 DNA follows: TGTGCCAGCCGACCGGGGGACAATCAGCCCCAGCATTTT. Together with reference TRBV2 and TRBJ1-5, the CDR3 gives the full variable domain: EPEVTQTPSHQVTQMGQEVILRCVPISNHLYFYWYRQILGQKVEFLVSFYNNEISEKSEIFDDQFSVERPDGSNFTLKIRSTKLEDSAMYFCASRPGDNQPQHFGDGTRLSIL.

CDR3 protein: CASSLTAGRNQPQHF. The CDR3 region has the DNA TGTGCCAGCAGCTTAACTGCAGGGCGGAATCAGCCCCAGCATTTT. V and J are TRBV7-3 and TRBJ1-5; TRBD1 is a possible D gene (5 bases). The CDR3 sequence is 15 residues long. CDR1 and CDR2 from the germline V gene are SGHTA and FQGTGA. V gave up 0 bases and J gave up 4 bases, with 10 bases separating them.

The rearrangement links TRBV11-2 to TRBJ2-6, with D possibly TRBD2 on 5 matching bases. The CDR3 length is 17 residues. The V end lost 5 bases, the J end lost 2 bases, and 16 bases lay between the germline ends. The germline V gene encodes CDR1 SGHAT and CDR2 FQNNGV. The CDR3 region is CASSLRGGVPGANVLTF. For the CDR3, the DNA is TGTGCCAGCAGCCTTAGAGGAGGAGTCCCTGGGGCCAACGTCCTGACTTTC.